The rows below give T cell receptor beta chains drawn from one sample of a study of Graves' ophthalmopathy and Graves' hyperthyroidism. Via MiXCR, TCRdb re-called the multiplex PCR reads, giving one row per CDR3 protein. The repertoire includes some 350,000 distinct CDR3 sequences, approximately 18% of them detected once, and 2.4% sits in the top ten. The source material was peripheral blood. The receptors derive from an adult woman with stable Graves' hyperthyroidism. CDR3s include the opening cysteine and the closing phenylalanine or tryptophan. The D gene is left open where the match is weak. The listing skips clone size in some rows; elsewhere it reads once, few, many or a size class.

v_call	j_call	d_call	clone_size	cdr3_nt	cdr3_aa
TRBV20-1	TRBJ1-1	TRBD1	many	TGCAGTGCGCGGGGAGGGGGCTGGACTGAAGCTTTCTTT	CSARGGGWTEAFF
TRBV6-1	TRBJ2-5	-	many	TGTGCCAGCAGCAAAGCTGGATTGGAGACCCAGTACTTC	CASSKAGLETQYF
TRBV20-1	TRBJ1-1	-	many	TGCAGTGCTAGCCCCGCAGGGCAGCTGAACACTGAAGCTTTCTTT	CSASPAGQLNTEAFF
TRBV12-5	TRBJ2-2	TRBD2	many	TGTGCTAGTGGTTTGGTACTAGCGGGAGGAACCGGGGAGCTGTTTTTT	CASGLVLAGGTGELFF
TRBV7-9	TRBJ2-1	-	few	TGTGCCAGCAGCAGACGGACGAATTACAATGAGCAGTTCTTC	CASSRRTNYNEQFF
TRBV6-5	TRBJ1-5	-	many	TGTGCCAGCAGTTACGGTTTTGGGCAGCCCCAGCATTTT	CASSYGFGQPQHF
TRBV27	TRBJ1-2	TRBD1	many	TGTGCCAGCAGTTTTACCGGACAGGTTTGGGGCTACACCTTC	CASSFTGQVWGYTF
TRBV5-1	TRBJ2-2	TRBD2	-	TGCGCCAGCCGCTTGGTAGCGGGGGCGAACACCGGGGAGCTGTTTTTT	CASRLVAGANTGELFF
TRBV20-1	TRBJ2-7	TRBD2	many	TGCAGTGCTATCCCTAGCGGGAGGAACGAGCAGTACTTC	CSAIPSGRNEQYF
TRBV28	TRBJ2-7	-	many	TGTGCCAGCAGTCCTACTGGTGTTGGCCACTACGAGCAGTACTTC	CASSPTGVGHYEQYF
TRBV7-9	TRBJ1-2	-	-	TGTGCCAGCAGTTTTGCTGGCCATTCGGGAGGCTACACCTTC	CASSFAGHSGGYTF
TRBV7-9	TRBJ1-1	-	few	TGTGCCAGCAGCTTAGGGGACAATGTGGCTGAAGCTTTCTTT	CASSLGDNVAEAFF
TRBV6-1	TRBJ1-3	TRBD1	many	TGTGCCAGCAGACCGGGACAGGGGACAGGAAACACCATATATTTT	CASRPGQGTGNTIYF
TRBV10-3	TRBJ2-5	TRBD2	many	TGTGCCATCAGTGCGACTAGCGTCCAAGAGACCCAGTACTTC	CAISATSVQETQYF
TRBV11-1	TRBJ2-7	-	many	TGTGCCAGCAGCTTAGAGACGGGAATCTCCCCCGAGCAGTACTTC	CASSLETGISPEQYF
TRBV6-5	TRBJ1-1	TRBD1	-	TGTGCCAGCAGTTACTCGTGGGGACAGGCAGCCGCTTTCTTT	CASSYSWGQAAAFF
TRBV25-1	TRBJ2-2	-	many	TGTGCCAGCAGTGAAAGCGTGGGGCTTTCGGGCACCGGGGAGCTGTTTTTT	CASSESVGLSGTGELFF
TRBV6-5	TRBJ2-4	-	many	TGTGCCAGCAGTTACTCGAAGGGACTAGCCAAAAACATTCAGTACTTC	CASSYSKGLAKNIQYF
TRBV7-3	TRBJ2-7	TRBD2	many	TGTGCCAGCAGCTCAATCCGGACTAGCGGCTACGAGCAGTACTTC	CASSSIRTSGYEQYF
TRBV12-3/TRBV12-4	TRBJ1-3	-	many	TGTGCCAGCAGTTTTGACAATTACTTTGGAAACACCATATATTTT	CASSFDNYFGNTIYF
TRBV12-3/TRBV12-4	TRBJ2-7	-	many	TGTGCCAGCAACAACCGGGATGACGAGCAGTACTTC	CASNNRDDEQYF
TRBV27	TRBJ2-7	-	many	TGTGCCAGCAGTTTAGGTATGGGTTCCTACGAGCAGTACTTC	CASSLGMGSYEQYF
TRBV14	TRBJ1-1	-	many	TGTGCCAGCAGCCGAGCCCCGCAAGAGAACACTGAAGCTTTCTTT	CASSRAPQENTEAFF